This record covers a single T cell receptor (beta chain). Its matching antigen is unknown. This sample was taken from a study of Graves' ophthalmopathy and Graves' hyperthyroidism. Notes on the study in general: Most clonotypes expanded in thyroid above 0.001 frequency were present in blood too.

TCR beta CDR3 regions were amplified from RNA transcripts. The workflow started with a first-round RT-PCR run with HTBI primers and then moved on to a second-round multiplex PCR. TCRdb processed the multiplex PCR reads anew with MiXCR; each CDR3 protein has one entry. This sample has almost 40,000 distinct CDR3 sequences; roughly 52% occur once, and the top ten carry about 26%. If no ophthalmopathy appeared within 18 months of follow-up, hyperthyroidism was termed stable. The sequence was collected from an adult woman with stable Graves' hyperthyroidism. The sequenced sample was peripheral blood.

The CDR3 nucleotides are TGTGCCAGCAGCTCCTTGGGAGTGGGGCAAGAGACCCAGTACTTC. Translated: CASSSLGVGQETQYF. The chain joins TRBV7-9 to TRBJ2-5; D is perhaps TRBD2 (5 bases). Between the trimmed V and J ends, which lost 4 bases and 2 bases, there was a span of 14 bases. This CDR3 spans 15 amino acids. CDR1 is SEHNR, CDR2 FQNEAQ, per germline (reference sequence). Together with reference TRBV7-9 and TRBJ2-5, the CDR3 gives the full variable domain: DTGVSQNPRHKITKRGQNVTFRCDPISEHNRLYWYRQTLGQGPEFLTYFQNEAQLEKSRLLSDRFSAERPKGSFSTLEIQRTEQGDSAMYLCASSSLGVGQETQYFGPGTRLLVL.